These 10 T cell receptor beta chains were sequenced from one sample in a study of blood T cell repertoires in COVID-19. Sequenced by immunoSEQ multiplex PCR; TCRdb stores in-frame clones only, minus some. The sample comprises 100,000 to 150,000 clones, approximately 80% of which are singletons, and 30% to 45% rests with the top ten. Sequenced input: peripheral blood. These receptors all come from a man between 40 and 49 years old with active or convalescent COVID-19.

This clone has only a few counts. This chain uses TRBV25-1 with TRBJ1-4; TRBD1 might be the D (5 bases). The CDR3 sequence is 15 residues long. V was trimmed by 1 base and J by 6 bases, leaving 12 bases between them. CDR1 and CDR2 (germline): MGHDK, SYGVNS. The chain's CDR3 is CASSEWKGVDEKLFF. In nucleotides, the CDR3 is TGTGCCAGCAGTGAATGGAAAGGGGTTGATGAAAAACTGTTTTTT.

The chain combines TRBV4-3 with TRBJ2-7; 10 nucleotides agree with TRBD1. Unmatched junction bases numbered 4, after V lost 4 bases and J lost 1 base. Germline V gene data show CDR1 as LGHNA and CDR2 as YSLEER. The CDR3 runs 15 residues. The CDR3 protein is CASSLRTGGSYEQYF. The CDR3 region has the DNA TGCGCCAGCAGCCTGCGGACAGGGGGGTCCTACGAGCAGTACTTC.

This clone has a handful of counts. The rearrangement links TRBV10-1 to TRBJ1-1; TRBD1 is a possible D gene (5 bases). CDR3 size: 14 residues. Germline V gene sequence: CDR1 WNHNN, CDR2 SYGVQD (reference sequence). Trimming left V 0 bases short and J 3 bases short, with 8 bases between. The CDR3 loop is CASSESAGDTEAFF. The CDR3 region has the DNA TGCGCCAGCAGTGAGTCAGCGGGGGACACTGAAGCTTTCTTT.

This clone was detected only a few times. V usage is TRBV10-3 and J usage is TRBJ1-2; possible D gene TRBD1, 5 bases. The CDR3 covers 13 residues. Trimming pared 4 bases from V and 8 bases from J, leaving 14 bases between. From germline, CDR1 is ENHRY and CDR2 SYGVKD. DNA of the CDR3: TGTGCCATCAGTGGGGGCAGGTCGAGGGGCTACACCTTC. Translating gives CAISGGRSRGYTF.

This sequence joins TRBV27 and TRBJ2-7; no firm D call. The CDR3 contains 13 residues. Germline CDR1 and CDR2: MNHEY and SMNVEV (reference sequence). Between the trimmed V and J ends, which lost 3 bases and 5 bases, there was a span of 11 bases. The CDR3 sequence is CASSFAVAHEQYF. The CDR3 nucleotides are TGTGCCAGCAGTTTTGCAGTAGCTCACGAGCAGTACTTC.

The rearrangement links TRBV9 to TRBJ2-3; TRBD2 matches 9 bases. CDR3 length equals 17 residues. Losses at the gene ends were 0 bases for V and 6 bases for J; bases not matched to a gene: 11. Looked up from germline, CDR1 is SGDLS and CDR2 is YYNGEE. CDR3: CASSVGVGRGGKDTQYF. The CDR3 nucleotides are TGTGCCAGCAGCGTAGGAGTCGGGCGGGGGGGTAAGGATACGCAGTATTTT. The variable domain in full, completed from reference TRBV9 and TRBJ2-3, reads DSGVTQTPKHLITATGQRVTLRCSPRSGDLSVYWYQQSLDQGLQFLIQYYNGEERAKGNILERFSAQQFPDLHSELNLSSLELGDSALYFCASSVGVGRGGKDTQYFGPGTRLTVL.

The rearrangement links TRBV5-1 to TRBJ2-5; D is possibly TRBD1 (6 bases). The CDR3 consists of 15 residues. Germline lookup yields CDR1 SGHRS and CDR2 YFSETQ. Trimming took off 2 bases at V and 4 bases at J, with 15 bases between the two ends. CDR3: CASSLQGRALETQYF. DNA of the CDR3: TGCGCCAGCAGCTTACAGGGAAGGGCCTTAGAGACCCAGTACTTC.

This CDR3 reads CASSHPGQGASPLHF. The CDR3 coding sequence is TGTGCCAGCAGCCATCCGGGACAGGGGGCCTCACCCCTCCACTTT. V usage is TRBV4-2 and J usage is TRBJ1-6, with TRBD1 matching over 12 bases. CDR1 is LGHNA and CDR2 is YNFKEQ in the germline V gene. The CDR3 extends over 15 amino acids. V gave up 3 bases and J gave up 10 bases; unmatched junction bases: 4.

The rearrangement joins TRBV29-1 to TRBJ1-1; D ambiguous. The germline V and J ends were trimmed by 7 bases and 1 base, with 10 bases remaining between them. The germline V gene has CDR1 SQVTM and CDR2 ANQGSEA. The CDR3 spans 12 residues. The CDR3 DNA sequence: TGCAGCGCTGGCCGACAGAACACTGAAGCTTTCTTT. Amino acids: CSAGRQNTEAFF.

The chain is built from TRBV3-1 (or the pseudogene TRBV3-2) and TRBJ2-7, with TRBD1 matching 10 bases. The CDR3 sequence is 15 residues long. Unmatched junction bases numbered 5, after V lost 5 bases and J lost 1 base. Germline assignment: CDR1 LGHDT and CDR2 YNNKEL (reference sequence). CDR3 in amino acids: CASSDRDRGSYEQYF. Written as DNA, the CDR3 is TGTGCCAGCAGCGACCGGGACAGGGGATCCTACGAGCAGTACTTC.